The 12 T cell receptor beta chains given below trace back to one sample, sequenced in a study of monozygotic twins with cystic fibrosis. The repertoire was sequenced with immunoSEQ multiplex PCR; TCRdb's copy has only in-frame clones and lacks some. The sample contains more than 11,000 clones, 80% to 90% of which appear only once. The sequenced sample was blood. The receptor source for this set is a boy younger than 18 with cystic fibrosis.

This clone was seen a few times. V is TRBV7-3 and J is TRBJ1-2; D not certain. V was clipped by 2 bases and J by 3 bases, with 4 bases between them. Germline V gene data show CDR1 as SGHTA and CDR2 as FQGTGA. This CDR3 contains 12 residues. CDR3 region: CASSLGDYGYTF. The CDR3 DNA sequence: TGTGCCAGCAGCTTAGGGGACTATGGCTACACCTTC.

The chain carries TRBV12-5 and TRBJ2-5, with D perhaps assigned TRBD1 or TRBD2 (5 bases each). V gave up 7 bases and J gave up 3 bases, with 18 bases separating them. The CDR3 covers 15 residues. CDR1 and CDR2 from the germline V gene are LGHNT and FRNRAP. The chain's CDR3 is CASALFRDLKETQYF. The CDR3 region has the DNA TGTGCTAGTGCTCTTTTTAGGGACCTCAAAGAGACCCAGTACTTC.

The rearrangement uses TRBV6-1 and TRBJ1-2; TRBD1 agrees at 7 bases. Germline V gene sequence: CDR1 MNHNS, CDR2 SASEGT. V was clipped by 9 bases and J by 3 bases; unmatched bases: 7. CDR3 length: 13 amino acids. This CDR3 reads CASYQGTDYGYTF. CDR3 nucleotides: TGTGCCAGTTACCAGGGGACAGACTATGGCTACACCTTC.

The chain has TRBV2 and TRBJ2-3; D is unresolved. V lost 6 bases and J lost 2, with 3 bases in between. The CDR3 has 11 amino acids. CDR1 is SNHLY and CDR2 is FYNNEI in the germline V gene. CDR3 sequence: CASRLTDTQYF. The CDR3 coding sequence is TGTGCCAGCAGGCTCACAGATACGCAGTATTTT.

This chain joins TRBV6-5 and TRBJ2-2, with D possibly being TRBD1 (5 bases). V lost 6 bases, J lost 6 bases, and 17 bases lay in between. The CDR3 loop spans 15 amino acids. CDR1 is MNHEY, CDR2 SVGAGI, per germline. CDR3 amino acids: CASRQRQGGPGELFF. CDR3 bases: TGTGCCAGCAGGCAACGCCAGGGTGGGCCCGGGGAGCTGTTTTTT.

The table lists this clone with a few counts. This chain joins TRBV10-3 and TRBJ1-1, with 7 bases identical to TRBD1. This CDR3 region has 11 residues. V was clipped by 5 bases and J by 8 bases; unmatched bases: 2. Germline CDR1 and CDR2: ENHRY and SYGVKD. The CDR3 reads CAISTGEEAFF. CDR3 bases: TGTGCCATCAGTACAGGGGAAGAAGCTTTCTTT.

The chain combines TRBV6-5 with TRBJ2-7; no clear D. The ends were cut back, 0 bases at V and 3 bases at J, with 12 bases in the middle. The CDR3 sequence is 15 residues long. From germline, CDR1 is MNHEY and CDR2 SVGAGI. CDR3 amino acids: CASSYSAAGLYEQYF. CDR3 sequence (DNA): TGTGCCAGCAGTTACTCCGCGGCAGGCCTCTACGAGCAGTACTTC.

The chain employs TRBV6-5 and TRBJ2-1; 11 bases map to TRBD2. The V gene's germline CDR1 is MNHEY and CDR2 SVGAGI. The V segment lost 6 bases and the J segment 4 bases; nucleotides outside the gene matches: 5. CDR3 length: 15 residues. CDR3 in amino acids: CASSRTSGSYNEQFF. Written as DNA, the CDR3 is TGTGCCAGCAGCCGCACTAGCGGGAGTTACAATGAGCAGTTCTTC.

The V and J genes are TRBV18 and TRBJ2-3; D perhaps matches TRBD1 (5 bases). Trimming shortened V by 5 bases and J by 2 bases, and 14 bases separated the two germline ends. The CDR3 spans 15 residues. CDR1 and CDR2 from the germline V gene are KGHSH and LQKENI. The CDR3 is CASSSMDTLTDTQYF. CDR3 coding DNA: TGTGCCAGCTCATCCATGGACACACTCACAGATACGCAGTATTTT.

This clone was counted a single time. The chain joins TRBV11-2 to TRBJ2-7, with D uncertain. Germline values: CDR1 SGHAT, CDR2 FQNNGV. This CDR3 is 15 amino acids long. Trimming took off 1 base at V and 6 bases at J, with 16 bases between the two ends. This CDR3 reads CASSLVLDLFSEQYF. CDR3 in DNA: TGTGCCAGCAGCTTAGTACTGGACCTCTTTTCCGAGCAGTACTTC.

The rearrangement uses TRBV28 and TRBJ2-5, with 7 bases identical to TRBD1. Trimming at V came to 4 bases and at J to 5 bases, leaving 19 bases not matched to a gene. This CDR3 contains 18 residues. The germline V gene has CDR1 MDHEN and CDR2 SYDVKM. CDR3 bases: TGTGCCAGCAGTTCCACCTCCAAAGACAGGGCCTGGCGGGAGACCCAGTACTTC. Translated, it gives CASSSTSKDRAWRETQYF.

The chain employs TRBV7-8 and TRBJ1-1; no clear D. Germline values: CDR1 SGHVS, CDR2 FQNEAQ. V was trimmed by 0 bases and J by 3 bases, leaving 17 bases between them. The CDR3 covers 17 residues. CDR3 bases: TGTGCCAGCAGCTTAGCGCAGGATTGGCGAGTGGACACTGAAGCTTTCTTT. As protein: CASSLAQDWRVDTEAFF.